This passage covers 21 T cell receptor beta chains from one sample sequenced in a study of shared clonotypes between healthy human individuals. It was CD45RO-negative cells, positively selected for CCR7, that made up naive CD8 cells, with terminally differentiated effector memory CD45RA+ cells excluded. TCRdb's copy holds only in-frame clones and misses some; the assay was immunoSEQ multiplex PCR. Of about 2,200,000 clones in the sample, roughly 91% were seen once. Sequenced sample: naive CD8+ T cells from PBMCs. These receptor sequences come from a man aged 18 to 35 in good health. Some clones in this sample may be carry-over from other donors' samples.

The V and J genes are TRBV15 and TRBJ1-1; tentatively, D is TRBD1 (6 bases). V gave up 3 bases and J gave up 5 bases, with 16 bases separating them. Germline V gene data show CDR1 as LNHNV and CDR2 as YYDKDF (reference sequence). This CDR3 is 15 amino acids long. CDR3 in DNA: TGTGCCACCAGCAGGGGACAAGAGATGAGAACTGAAGCTTTCTTT. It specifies CATSRGQEMRTEAFF.

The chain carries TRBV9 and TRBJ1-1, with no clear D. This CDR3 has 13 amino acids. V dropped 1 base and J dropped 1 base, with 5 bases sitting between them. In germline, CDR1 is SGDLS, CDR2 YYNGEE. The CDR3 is CASSVNGNTEAFF. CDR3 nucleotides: TGTGCCAGCAGCGTAAACGGGAACACTGAAGCTTTCTTT. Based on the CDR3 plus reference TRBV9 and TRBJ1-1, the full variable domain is DSGVTQTPKHLITATGQRVTLRCSPRSGDLSVYWYQQSLDQGLQFLIQYYNGEERAKGNILERFSAQQFPDLHSELNLSSLELGDSALYFCASSVNGNTEAFFGQGTRLTVV.

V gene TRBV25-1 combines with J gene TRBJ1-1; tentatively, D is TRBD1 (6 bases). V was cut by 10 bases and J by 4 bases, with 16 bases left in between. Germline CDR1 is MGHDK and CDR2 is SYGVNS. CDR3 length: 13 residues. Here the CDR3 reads CATHGGGGTEAFF. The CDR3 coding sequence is TGTGCCACCCACGGTGGGGGCGGCACTGAAGCTTTCTTT.

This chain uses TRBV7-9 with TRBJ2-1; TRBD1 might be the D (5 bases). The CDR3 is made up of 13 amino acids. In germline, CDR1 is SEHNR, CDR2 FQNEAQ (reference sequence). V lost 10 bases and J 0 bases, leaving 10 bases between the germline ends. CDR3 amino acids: CATDRSSYNEQFF. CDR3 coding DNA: TGTGCCACCGACAGAAGCTCCTACAATGAGCAGTTCTTC.

The CDR3 nucleotides are TGTGCCAGCAGTTTCGGCACTCACGCTTTCTTT. The encoded protein is CASSFGTHAFF. The V and J genes are TRBV27 and TRBJ1-1; D gene uncertain. This CDR3 is 11 amino acids long. Per germline, CDR1 MNHEY and CDR2 SMNVEV (reference sequence). V gave up 3 bases and J gave up 11 bases, with 10 bases separating them.

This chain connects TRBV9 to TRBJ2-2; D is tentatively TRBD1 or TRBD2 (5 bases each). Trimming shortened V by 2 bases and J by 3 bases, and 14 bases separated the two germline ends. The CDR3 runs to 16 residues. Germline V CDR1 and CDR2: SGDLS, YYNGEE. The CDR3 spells CASSVLRDLYTGELFF. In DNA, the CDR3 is TGTGCCAGCAGCGTCCTCCGGGACCTATACACCGGGGAGCTGTTTTTT.

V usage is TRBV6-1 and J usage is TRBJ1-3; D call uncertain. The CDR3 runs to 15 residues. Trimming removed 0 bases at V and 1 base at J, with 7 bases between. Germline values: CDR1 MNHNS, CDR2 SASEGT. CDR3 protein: CASSEAPGSGNTIYF. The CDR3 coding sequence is TGTGCCAGCAGTGAAGCGCCAGGATCTGGAAACACCATATATTTT.

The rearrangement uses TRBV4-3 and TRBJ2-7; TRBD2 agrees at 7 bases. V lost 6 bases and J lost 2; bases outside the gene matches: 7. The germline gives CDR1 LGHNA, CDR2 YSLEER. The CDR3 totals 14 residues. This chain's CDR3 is CASSPSGTPYEQYF. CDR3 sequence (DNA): TGCGCCAGCAGTCCCAGCGGGACCCCCTACGAGCAGTACTTC.

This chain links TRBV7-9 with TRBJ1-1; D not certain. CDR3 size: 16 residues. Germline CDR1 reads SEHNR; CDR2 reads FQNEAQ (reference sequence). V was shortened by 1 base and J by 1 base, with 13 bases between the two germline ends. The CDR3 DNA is TGTGCCAGCAGCTTAGGCCCCTACAATGAGAACACTGAAGCTTTCTTT. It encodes CASSLGPYNENTEAFF.

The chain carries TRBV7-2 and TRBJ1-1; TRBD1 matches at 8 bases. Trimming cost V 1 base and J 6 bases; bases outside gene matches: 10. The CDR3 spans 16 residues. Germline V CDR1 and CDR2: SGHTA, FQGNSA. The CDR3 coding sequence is TGTGCCAGCAGCTTAGGGTGGTACAGGGGGTCTCCTGAAGCTTTCTTT. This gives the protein CASSLGWYRGSPEAFF.

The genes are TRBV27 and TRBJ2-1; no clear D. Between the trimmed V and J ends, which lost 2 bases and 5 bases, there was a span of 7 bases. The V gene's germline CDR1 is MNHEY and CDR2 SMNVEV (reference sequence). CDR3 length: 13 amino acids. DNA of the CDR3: TGTGCCAGCAGTTTACCAGGCCACAATGAGCAGTTCTTC. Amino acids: CASSLPGHNEQFF.

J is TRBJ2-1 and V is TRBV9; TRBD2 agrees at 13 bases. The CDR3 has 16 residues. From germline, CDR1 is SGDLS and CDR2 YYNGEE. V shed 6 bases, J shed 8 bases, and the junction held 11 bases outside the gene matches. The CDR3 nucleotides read TGTGCCAGCACCCCCTCCGGGACTAGCGGGACGGATGAGCAGTTCTTC. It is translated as CASTPSGTSGTDEQFF.

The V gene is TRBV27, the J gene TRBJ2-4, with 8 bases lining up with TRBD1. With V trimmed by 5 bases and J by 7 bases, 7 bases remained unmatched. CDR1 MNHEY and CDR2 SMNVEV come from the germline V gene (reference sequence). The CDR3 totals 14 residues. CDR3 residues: CASSPGQGMNIQYF. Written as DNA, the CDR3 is TGTGCCAGCAGTCCAGGACAGGGTATGAACATTCAGTACTTC.

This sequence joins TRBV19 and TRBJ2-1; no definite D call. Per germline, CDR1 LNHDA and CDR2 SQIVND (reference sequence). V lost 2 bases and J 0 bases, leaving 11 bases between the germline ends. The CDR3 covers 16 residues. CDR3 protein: CASSISAGSSYNEQFF. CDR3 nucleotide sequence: TGTGCCAGTAGTATATCTGCAGGAAGCTCCTACAATGAGCAGTTCTTC.

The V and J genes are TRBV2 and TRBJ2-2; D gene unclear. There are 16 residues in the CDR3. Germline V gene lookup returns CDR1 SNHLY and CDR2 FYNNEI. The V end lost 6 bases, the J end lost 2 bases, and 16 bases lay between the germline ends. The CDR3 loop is CASSSPAPRNTGELFF. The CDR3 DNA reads TGTGCCAGCAGCTCCCCCGCCCCCCGAAACACCGGGGAGCTGTTTTTT.

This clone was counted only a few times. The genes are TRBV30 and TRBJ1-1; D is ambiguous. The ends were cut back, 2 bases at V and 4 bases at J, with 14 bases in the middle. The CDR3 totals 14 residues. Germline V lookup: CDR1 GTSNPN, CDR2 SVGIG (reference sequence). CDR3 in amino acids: CAWSIKSGGTEAFF. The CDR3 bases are TGTGCCTGGAGTATTAAAAGCGGTGGCACTGAAGCTTTCTTT.

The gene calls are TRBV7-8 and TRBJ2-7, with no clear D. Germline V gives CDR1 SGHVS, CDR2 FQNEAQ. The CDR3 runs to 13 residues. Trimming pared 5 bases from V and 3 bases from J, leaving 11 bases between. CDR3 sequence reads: CASSPRGVYEQYF. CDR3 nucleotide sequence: TGTGCCAGCAGCCCCCGTGGGGTCTACGAGCAGTACTTC.

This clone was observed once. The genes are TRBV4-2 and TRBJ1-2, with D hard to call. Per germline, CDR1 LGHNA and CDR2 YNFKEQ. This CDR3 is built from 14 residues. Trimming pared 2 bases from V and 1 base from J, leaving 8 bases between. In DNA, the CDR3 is TGTGCCAGCAGCCAATTGGAGGGTAACTATGGCTACACCTTC. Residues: CASSQLEGNYGYTF.

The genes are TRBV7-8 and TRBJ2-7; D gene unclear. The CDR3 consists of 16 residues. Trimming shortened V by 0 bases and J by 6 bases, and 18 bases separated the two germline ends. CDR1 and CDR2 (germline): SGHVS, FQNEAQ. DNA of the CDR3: TGTGCCAGCAGCTTAGCGCGGTCCAGGTACGGCGGCGAGCAGTACTTC. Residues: CASSLARSRYGGEQYF.

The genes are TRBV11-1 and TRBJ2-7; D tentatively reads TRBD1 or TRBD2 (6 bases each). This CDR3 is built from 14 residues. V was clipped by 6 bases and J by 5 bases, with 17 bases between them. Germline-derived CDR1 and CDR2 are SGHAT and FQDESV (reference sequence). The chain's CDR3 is CASRLKGGLDEQYF. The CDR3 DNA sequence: TGTGCCAGCAGGCTAAAGGGGGGATTGGACGAGCAGTACTTC.

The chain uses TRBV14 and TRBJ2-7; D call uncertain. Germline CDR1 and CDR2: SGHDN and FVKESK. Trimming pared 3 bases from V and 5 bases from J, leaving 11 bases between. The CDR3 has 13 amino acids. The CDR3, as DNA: TGTGCCAGCAGCCAGAAGGTACGGGACGAGCAGTACTTC. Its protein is CASSQKVRDEQYF.